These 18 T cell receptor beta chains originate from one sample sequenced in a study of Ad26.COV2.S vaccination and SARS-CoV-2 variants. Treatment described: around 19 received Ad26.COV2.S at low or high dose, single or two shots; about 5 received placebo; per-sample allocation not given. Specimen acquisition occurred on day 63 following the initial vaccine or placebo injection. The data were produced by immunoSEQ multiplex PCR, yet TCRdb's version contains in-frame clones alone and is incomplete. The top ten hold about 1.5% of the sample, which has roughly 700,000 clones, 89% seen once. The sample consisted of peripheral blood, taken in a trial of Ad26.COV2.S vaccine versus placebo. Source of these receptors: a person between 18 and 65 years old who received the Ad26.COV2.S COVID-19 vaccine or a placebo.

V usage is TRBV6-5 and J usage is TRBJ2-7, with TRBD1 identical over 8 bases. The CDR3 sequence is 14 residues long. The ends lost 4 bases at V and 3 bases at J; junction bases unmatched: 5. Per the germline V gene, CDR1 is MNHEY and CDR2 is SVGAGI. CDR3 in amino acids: CASSLDRDGYEQYF. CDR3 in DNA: TGTGCCAGCAGTTTGGACAGGGATGGCTACGAGCAGTACTTC.

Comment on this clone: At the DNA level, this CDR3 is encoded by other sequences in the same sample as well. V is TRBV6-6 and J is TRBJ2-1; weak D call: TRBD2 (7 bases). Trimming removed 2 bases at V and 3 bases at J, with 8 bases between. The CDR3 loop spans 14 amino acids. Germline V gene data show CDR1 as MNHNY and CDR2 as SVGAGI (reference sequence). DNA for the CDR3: TGTGCCAGCAGTTACAGGGGGGGCTACAATGAGCAGTTCTTC. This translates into CASSYRGGYNEQFF.

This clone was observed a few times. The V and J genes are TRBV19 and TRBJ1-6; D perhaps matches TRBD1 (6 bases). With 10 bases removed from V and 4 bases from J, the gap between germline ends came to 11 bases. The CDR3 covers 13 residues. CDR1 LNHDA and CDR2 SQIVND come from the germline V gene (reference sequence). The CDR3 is CATRTEYNSPLHF. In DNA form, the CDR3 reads TGTGCCACTAGGACAGAGTATAATTCACCCCTCCACTTT. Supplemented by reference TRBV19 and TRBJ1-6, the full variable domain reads DGGITQSPKYLFRKEGQNVTLSCEQNLNHDAMYWYRQDPGQGLRLIYYSQIVNDFQKGDIAEGYSVSREKKESFPLTVTSAQKNPTAFYLCATRTEYNSPLHFGNGTRLTVT.

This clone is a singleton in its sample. The CDR3 region is CAISGGQGEKTGANVLTF. As DNA, the CDR3 is TGTGCCATCAGTGGGGGACAGGGAGAAAAAACTGGGGCCAACGTCCTGACTTTC. This chain joins TRBV10-3 and TRBJ2-6; 9 bases match TRBD1. V lost 4 bases, J lost 2 bases, and 9 bases stayed unmatched. CDR1 is ENHRY and CDR2 is SYGVKD in the germline V gene. The CDR3 contains 18 residues.

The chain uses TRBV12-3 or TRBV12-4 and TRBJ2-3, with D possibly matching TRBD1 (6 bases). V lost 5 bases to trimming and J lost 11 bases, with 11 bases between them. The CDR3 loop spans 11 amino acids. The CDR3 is CASSRDRWQYF. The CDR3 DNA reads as TGTGCCAGCAGTCGCGACAGGTGGCAGTATTTT.

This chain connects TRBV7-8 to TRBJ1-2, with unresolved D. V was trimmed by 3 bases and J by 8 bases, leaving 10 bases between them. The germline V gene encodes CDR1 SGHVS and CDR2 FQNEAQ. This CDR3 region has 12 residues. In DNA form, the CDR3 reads TGTGCCAGCAGCTTCACAGAAACCGGCTACACCTTC. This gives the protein CASSFTETGYTF.

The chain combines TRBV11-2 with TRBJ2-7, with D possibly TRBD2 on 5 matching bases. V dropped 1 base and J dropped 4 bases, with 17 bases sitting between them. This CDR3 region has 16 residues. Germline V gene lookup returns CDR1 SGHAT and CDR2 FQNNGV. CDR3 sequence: CASSLGLLVLRYEQYF. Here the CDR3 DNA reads TGTGCCAGCAGCTTAGGCCTACTAGTCCTGAGATACGAGCAGTACTTC.

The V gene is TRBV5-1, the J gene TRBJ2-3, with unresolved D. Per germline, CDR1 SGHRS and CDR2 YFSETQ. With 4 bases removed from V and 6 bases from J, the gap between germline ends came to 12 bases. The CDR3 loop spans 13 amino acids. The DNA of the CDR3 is TGCGCCAGCAGCAATTTCCCCCCGGATACGCAGTATTTT. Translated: CASSNFPPDTQYF.

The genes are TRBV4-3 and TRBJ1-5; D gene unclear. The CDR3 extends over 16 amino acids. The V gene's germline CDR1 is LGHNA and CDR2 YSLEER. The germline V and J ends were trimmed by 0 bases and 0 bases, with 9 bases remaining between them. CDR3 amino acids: CASSQDRRFSNQPQHF. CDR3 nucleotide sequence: TGCGCCAGCAGCCAAGATCGCAGGTTTAGCAATCAGCCCCAGCATTTT.

CDR3: CASSPLAGELFF. The DNA of the CDR3 is TGTGCCAGCAGTCCCCTAGCCGGGGAGCTGTTTTTT. The gene calls are TRBV7-9 and TRBJ2-2; the D is unclear. Per germline, CDR1 SEHNR and CDR2 FQNEAQ (reference sequence). With 6 bases removed from V and 6 bases from J, the gap between germline ends came to 8 bases. This CDR3 has 12 residues.

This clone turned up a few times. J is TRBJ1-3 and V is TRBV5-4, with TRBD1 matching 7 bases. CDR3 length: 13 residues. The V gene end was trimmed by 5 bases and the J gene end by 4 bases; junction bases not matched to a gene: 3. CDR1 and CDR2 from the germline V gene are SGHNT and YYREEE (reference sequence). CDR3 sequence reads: CASRWDRGNTIYF. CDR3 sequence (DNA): TGTGCCAGCAGGTGGGACAGAGGAAACACCATATATTTT.

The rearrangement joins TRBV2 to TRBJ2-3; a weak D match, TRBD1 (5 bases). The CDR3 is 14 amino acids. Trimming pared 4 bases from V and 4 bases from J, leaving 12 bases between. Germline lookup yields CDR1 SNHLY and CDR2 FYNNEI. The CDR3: CASSAGRVADTQYF. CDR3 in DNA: TGTGCCAGCAGTGCGGGCAGGGTGGCAGATACGCAGTATTTT.

The CDR3, as DNA: TGTGCCAGCAGTCCACTCAATACGCAGTATTTT. This codes for CASSPLNTQYF. The rearrangement links TRBV12-3 or TRBV12-4 to TRBJ2-3; D unresolved. The length of the CDR3 is 11 residues. V lost 5 bases and J lost 7, with 7 bases in between.

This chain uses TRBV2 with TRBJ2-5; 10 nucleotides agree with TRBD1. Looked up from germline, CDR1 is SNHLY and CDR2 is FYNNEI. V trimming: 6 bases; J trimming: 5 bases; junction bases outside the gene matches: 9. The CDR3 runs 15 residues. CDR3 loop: CASSLQGQGLETQYF. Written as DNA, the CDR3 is TGTGCCAGCAGCCTTCAGGGACAGGGGCTGGAGACCCAGTACTTC.

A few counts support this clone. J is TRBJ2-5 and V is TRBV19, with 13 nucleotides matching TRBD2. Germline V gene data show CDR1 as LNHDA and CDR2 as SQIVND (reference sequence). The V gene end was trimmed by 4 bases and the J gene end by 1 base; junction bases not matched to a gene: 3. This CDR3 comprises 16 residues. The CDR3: CASSKGLAGTQETQYF. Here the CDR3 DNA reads TGTGCCAGTAGTAAGGGACTAGCGGGAACCCAAGAGACCCAGTACTTC. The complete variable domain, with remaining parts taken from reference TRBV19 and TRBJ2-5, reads DGGITQSPKYLFRKEGQNVTLSCEQNLNHDAMYWYRQDPGQGLRLIYYSQIVNDFQKGDIAEGYSVSREKKESFPLTVTSAQKNPTAFYLCASSKGLAGTQETQYFGPGTRLLVL.

The CDR3 spells CASSQEVGIRNQPQHF. The CDR3 region has the DNA TGCGCCAGCAGCCAAGAAGTTGGGATCCGCAATCAGCCCCAGCATTTT. The chain has TRBV4-1 and TRBJ1-5; D remains unclear. The V and J ends lost 0 bases and 2 bases respectively, with 11 bases between them. The V gene's germline CDR1 is MGHRA and CDR2 YSYEKL. The CDR3 runs 16 residues.

CDR3 residues: CAWSVQGFEKLFF. The CDR3 DNA sequence: TGTGCCTGGAGTGTACAGGGCTTTGAAAAACTGTTTTTT. The chain carries TRBV30 and TRBJ1-4, with a tentative D call TRBD1 (6 bases). Trimming took off 0 bases at V and 7 bases at J, with 9 bases between the two ends. CDR3 length equals 13 residues. Germline values: CDR1 GTSNPN, CDR2 SVGIG (reference sequence).

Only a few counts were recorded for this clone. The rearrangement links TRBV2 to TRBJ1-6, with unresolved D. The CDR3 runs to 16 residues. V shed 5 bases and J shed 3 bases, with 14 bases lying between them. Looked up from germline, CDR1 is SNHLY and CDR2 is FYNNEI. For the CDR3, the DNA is TGTGCCAGCAGTAAGGCACCGAGTAGCTATAATTCACCCCTCCACTTT. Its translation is CASSKAPSSYNSPLHF.